This is a list of T cell receptor beta chains from one sample in a study of graft-versus-host responses after intestinal transplantation. Produced via immunoSEQ multiplex PCR; TCRdb's table is partial and in-frame only. The data show approximately 15,000 clones, roughly 74% seen once. This specimen was ileum tissue, taken 14 days after transplant. Receptors originate from a human patient who received an intestinal transplant, so some T cells may come from the graft donor. Both conserved end residues are part of each CDR3. A D gene is named only where the DNA matches it firmly. Some rows mark clone size as missing; the rest say once, few, many or name a class of expanded clone.

j_gene,d_gene,v_gene,abundance,CDR3nt,CDR3aa
TRBJ2-5,TRBD2,TRBV14,NA,TGTGCCAGCAGCCTTACTAGCGGGAGGGCATGGGAGACCCAGTACTTC,CASSLTSGRAWETQYF
TRBJ1-4,TRBD1,TRBV4-1,NA,TGCGCCAGCAGCCTACGACAGGGATCCGTAACTAATGAAAAACTGTTTTTT,CASSLRQGSVTNEKLFF
TRBJ1-6,NA,TRBV10-2,NA,TGCGCCAGCGGGTACAGGGTGCATTCACCCCTCCACTTT,CASGYRVHSPLHF
TRBJ2-1,NA,TRBV28,NA,TGTGCCAGCAGTCCGGCAGTCAATGAGCAGTTCTTC,CASSPAVNEQFF
TRBJ1-1,NA,TRBV10-2,NA,TGCGCCAGCTGCCTGGGGCGGAACACTGAAGCTTTCTTT,CASCLGRNTEAFF
TRBJ1-1,NA,TRBV7-3,once,TGTGCCAGCAGCTTGTTCATGAACACTGAAGCTTTCTTT,CASSLFMNTEAFF
TRBJ2-2,TRBD1,TRBV5-1,once,TGCGCCAGCACTCCGGGACAGGGGGCCACCGGGGAGCTGTTTTTT,CASTPGQGATGELFF
TRBJ2-7,NA,TRBV27,few,TGTGCCAGCACAACCCTTCCTACAGGTGACGAGCAGTACTTC,CASTTLPTGDEQYF
TRBJ1-1,NA,TRBV7-1,NA,TGTGCCAGCAGCTTAGGCACTGAAGCTTTCTTT,CASSLGTEAFF
TRBJ2-3,TRBD2,TRBV6-4,few,TGTGCCAGCAGTGACGGGAGGGCTAGCACAGATACGCAGTATTTT,CASSDGRASTDTQYF
TRBJ1-5,NA,TRBV19,medium-sized,TGTGCCAGTAGCCGACCCAGGGACGGTCAGCCCCAGCATTTT,CASSRPRDGQPQHF
TRBJ1-2,NA,TRBV30,NA,TGTGCCTGGAGCGGTACGGGAAACTATGGCTACACCTTC,CAWSGTGNYGYTF
TRBJ1-1,NA,TRBV19,NA,TGTGCCAGTAGTATAGACAGCCCTTTCACTGAAGCTTTCTTT,CASSIDSPFTEAFF
TRBJ1-6,NA,TRBV11-2,NA,TGTGCCAGCAGCTTAGTTGAACCGTTACCCCTCCACTTT,CASSLVEPLPLHF
TRBJ1-2,TRBD1,TRBV19,NA,TGTGCCAGTAGTATAACAGGGGCCCCTAACTATGGCTACACCTTC,CASSITGAPNYGYTF
TRBJ2-7,NA,TRBV5-1,NA,TGCGCCAGCAGCTTGGTGGAGAGGCACGAGCAGTACTTC,CASSLVERHEQYF
TRBJ1-4,NA,TRBV30,NA,TGTGCCTGGAGTGTTTCGGGCTTGGGTGAAAAACTGTTTTTT,CAWSVSGLGEKLFF
TRBJ2-3,TRBD1,TRBV7-3,NA,TGTGCCAGCAGCCCCCAGGGGGTCCAAGATACGCAGTATTTT,CASSPQGVQDTQYF
TRBJ2-1,TRBD2,TRBV29-1,NA,TGCAGCGTTGCGGGGGGAACCTACAATGAGCAGTTCTTC,CSVAGGTYNEQFF
TRBJ2-7,TRBD2,TRBV9,NA,TGTGCCAGCAGCGTAGCCGGACTAGCGGGAGGCTCCTCGTTCCCTTACGAGCAGTACTTC,CASSVAGLAGGSSFPYEQYF
TRBJ2-7,NA,TRBV28,few,TGTGCCACCGGGACGTACTCCTACGAGCAGTACTTC,CATGTYSYEQYF
TRBJ1-2,NA,TRBV6-1,NA,TGTGCCAGCAGTGAAGGAAGGGTCGGGATGGGCTACACCTTC,CASSEGRVGMGYTF
TRBJ1-1,TRBD1,TRBV5-4,NA,TGTGCCAGCAGCTTCAGGGGGGTTACTGAAGCTTTCTTT,CASSFRGVTEAFF
TRBJ2-7,TRBD2,TRBV6-5,NA,TGTGCCGCTAGCTCTAGCGGGAGTCCCTACGAGCAGTACTTC,CAASSSGSPYEQYF
TRBJ2-7,NA,TRBV14,NA,TGTGCCAGCAGCCAGCAGACCAAGTTCTACGAGCAGTACTTC,CASSQQTKFYEQYF
TRBJ2-7,NA,TRBV19,NA,TGTGCCAGTAGTATAGGATGGAACGAGCAGTACTTC,CASSIGWNEQYF
TRBJ1-2,NA,TRBV28,NA,TGTGCCAGCAGTTTATCGGGGGAGAATTATGGCTACACCTTC,CASSLSGENYGYTF
TRBJ2-3,NA,TRBV11-2,NA,TGTGCCAGCCGTTTGGGGGCCCTTTGGGCGACAGATACGCAGTATTTT,CASRLGALWATDTQYF
TRBJ2-3,NA,TRBV4-1,once,TGCGCCAGCAGCCAAGGGCCCTCTAGCCCGCAGTATTTT,CASSQGPSSPQYF
TRBJ2-1,TRBD1,TRBV28,NA,TGTGCCAGCAGCGGAACCGGGACAGGGGGCTTTAATGAGCAGTTCTTC,CASSGTGTGGFNEQFF
TRBJ1-1,NA,TRBV10-2,few,TGCGCCAGCAGCGCGGGGGATCTCGAAGCTTTCTTT,CASSAGDLEAFF
TRBJ2-6,NA,TRBV30,NA,TGTGCCTGGAGGTTGGGGGCTGGGGCCAACGTCCTGACTTTC,CAWRLGAGANVLTF
TRBJ2-3,TRBD2,TRBV29-1,NA,TGCAGCGTCACGCTAGCGGGGCTGGGGGATACGCAGTATTTT,CSVTLAGLGDTQYF
TRBJ2-2,NA,TRBV18,NA,TGTGCCAGCTCACTCGGAGCCGACACCGGGGAGCTGTTTTTT,CASSLGADTGELFF
TRBJ1-2,NA,TRBV30,NA,TGTGCTAAATACGGGCCGTATGGCTACACCTTC,CAKYGPYGYTF
TRBJ1-1,NA,TRBV5-4,NA,TGTGCCAGCAGCTCAACCGGGGGCAGGGCGAACACTGAAGCTTTCTTT,CASSSTGGRANTEAFF
TRBJ2-3,TRBD2,TRBV6-1,NA,TGTGCCAGCAGTGAAAGGCTAGCGGGAGGGGGGAGCACAGATACGCAGTATTTT,CASSERLAGGGSTDTQYF
TRBJ1-1,NA,TRBV29-1,NA,TGCAGCGTAGCAACGCAGTCGAACACTGAAGCTTTCTTT,CSVATQSNTEAFF
TRBJ2-3,NA,TRBV7-9,NA,TGTGCCAGCAGCTTAGCGGGGGGACAGTTAACAGATACGCAGTATTTT,CASSLAGGQLTDTQYF
TRBJ1-2,NA,TRBV30,few,TGTGCCTGGACTAGAGTGAACTATGGCTACACCTTC,CAWTRVNYGYTF
TRBJ1-1,NA,TRBV4-1,NA,TGCGCCAGCAGCCTCGAGGCAGGGGTGGCCTTCGCTGAAGCTTTCTTT,CASSLEAGVAFAEAFF
TRBJ2-1,TRBD2,TRBV29-1,NA,TGCAGCGTTGAATTACTAGCGGGGTACAATGAGCAGTTCTTC,CSVELLAGYNEQFF
TRBJ2-1,NA,TRBV28,NA,TGTGCCAGCAGTTTTGGGGTCAATGAGCAGTTCTTC,CASSFGVNEQFF
TRBJ2-7,NA,TRBV6-5,NA,TGTGCCAGCAGTTACGACAGAAGATACGAGCAGTACTTC,CASSYDRRYEQYF
TRBJ1-2,NA,TRBV19,once,TGTGCCAGTAAACCCGGGCGGCTAGACTATGGCTACACCTTC,CASKPGRLDYGYTF
TRBJ2-3,TRBD2,TRBV27,NA,TGTGCCAGCAGTTTATCGGCTAGCGGGGGGGCGGGCACAGATACGCAGTATTTT,CASSLSASGGAGTDTQYF
TRBJ2-2,TRBD1,TRBV11-1,NA,TGTGCCAGCAGCTTAGCTGGGACAGAAAACACCGGGGAGCTGTTTTTT,CASSLAGTENTGELFF
TRBJ1-1,NA,TRBV11-3,NA,TGTGCCAGCAGCCCCCCGGGACAAATGAACACTGAAGCTTTCTTT,CASSPPGQMNTEAFF
TRBJ1-1,NA,TRBV30,NA,TGTGCCTGGAGTGGAGGGTTGGTTACTGAAGCTTTCTTT,CAWSGGLVTEAFF
TRBJ2-3,TRBD2,TRBV9,NA,TGTGCCAGCAGCGGGACTAGCGGGGGCCCCAGCACAGATACGCAGTATTTT,CASSGTSGGPSTDTQYF
TRBJ2-1,TRBD2,TRBV2,NA,TGTGCCAGCACTTCGACTAGCGGGAGTTACAATGAGCAGTTCTTC,CASTSTSGSYNEQFF
TRBJ2-2,TRBD2,TRBV6-5,NA,TGTGCCAGCAGTTACGAGCGGGACGGGGAGCTGTTTTTT,CASSYERDGELFF
TRBJ2-7,NA,TRBV28,NA,TGTGCCAGCAGCCCTAAATGGTTTTCTATCTACGAGCAGTACTTC,CASSPKWFSIYEQYF
TRBJ1-5,NA,TRBV6-4,once,TGTGCCAGCAGTGACTCGGTAGAAAATCAGCCCCAGCATTTT,CASSDSVENQPQHF